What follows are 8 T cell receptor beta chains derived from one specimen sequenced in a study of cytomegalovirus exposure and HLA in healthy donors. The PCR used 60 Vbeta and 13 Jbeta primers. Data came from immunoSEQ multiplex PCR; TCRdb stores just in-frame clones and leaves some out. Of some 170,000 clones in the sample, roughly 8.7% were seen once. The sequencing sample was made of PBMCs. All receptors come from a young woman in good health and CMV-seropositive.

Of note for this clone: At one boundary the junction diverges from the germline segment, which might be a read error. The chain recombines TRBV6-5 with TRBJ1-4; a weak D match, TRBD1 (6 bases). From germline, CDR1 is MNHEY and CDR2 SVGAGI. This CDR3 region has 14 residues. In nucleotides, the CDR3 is TGTGCCAGCAGTTCAGGGGCAACTAGTGAAAAACTGTTTTTT. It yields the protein CASSSGATSEKLFF.

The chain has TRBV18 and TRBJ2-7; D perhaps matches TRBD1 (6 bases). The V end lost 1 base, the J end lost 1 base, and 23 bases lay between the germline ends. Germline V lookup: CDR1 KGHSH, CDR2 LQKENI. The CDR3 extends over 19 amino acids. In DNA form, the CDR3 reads TGTGCCAGCTCACCACATGGGGGCGGCCCGCTACATGGTTCCTACGAGCAGTACTTC. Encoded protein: CASSPHGGGPLHGSYEQYF.

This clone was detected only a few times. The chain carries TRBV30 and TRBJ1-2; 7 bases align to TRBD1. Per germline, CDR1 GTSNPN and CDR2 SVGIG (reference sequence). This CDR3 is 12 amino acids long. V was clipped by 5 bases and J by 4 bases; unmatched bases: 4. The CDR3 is CAWFRQGYGYTF. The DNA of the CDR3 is TGTGCCTGGTTCAGACAGGGCTATGGCTACACCTTC.

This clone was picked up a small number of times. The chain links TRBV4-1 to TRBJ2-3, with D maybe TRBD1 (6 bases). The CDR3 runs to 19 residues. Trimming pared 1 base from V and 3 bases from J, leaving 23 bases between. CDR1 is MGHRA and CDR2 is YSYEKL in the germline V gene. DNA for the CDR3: TGCGCCAGCAGCCAAGCTCCGTACCAGGGGTGGGGCAAGACAGATACGCAGTATTTT. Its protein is CASSQAPYQGWGKTDTQYF.

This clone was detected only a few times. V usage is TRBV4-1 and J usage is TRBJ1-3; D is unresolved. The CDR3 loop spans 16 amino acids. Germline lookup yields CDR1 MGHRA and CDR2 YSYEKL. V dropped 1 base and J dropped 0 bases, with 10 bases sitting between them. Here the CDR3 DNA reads TGCGCCAGCAGCCAAGTCACCCACGGCTCTGGAAACACCATATATTTT. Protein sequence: CASSQVTHGSGNTIYF.

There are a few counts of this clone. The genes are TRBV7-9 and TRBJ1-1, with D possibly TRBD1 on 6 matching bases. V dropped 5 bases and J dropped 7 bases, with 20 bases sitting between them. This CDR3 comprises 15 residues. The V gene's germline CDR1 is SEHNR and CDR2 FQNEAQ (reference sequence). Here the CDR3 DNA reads TGTGCCAGCAGCCCAACGAGGGGAGGGGGAAATGAAGCTTTCTTT. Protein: CASSPTRGGGNEAFF.

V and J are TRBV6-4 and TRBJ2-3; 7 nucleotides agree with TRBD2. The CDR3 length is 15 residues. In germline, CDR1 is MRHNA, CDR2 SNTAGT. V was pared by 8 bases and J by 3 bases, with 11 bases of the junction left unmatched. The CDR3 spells CASEHPAGTTDTQYF. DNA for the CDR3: TGTGCCAGCGAGCATCCAGCGGGGACTACAGATACGCAGTATTTT.

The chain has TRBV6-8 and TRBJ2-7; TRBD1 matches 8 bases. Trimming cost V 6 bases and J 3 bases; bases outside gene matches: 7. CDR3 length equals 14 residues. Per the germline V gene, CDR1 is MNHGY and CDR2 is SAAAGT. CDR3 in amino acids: CASSLGQGNYEQYF. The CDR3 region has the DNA TGTGCCAGCAGCTTAGGACAGGGAAACTACGAGCAGTACTTC.